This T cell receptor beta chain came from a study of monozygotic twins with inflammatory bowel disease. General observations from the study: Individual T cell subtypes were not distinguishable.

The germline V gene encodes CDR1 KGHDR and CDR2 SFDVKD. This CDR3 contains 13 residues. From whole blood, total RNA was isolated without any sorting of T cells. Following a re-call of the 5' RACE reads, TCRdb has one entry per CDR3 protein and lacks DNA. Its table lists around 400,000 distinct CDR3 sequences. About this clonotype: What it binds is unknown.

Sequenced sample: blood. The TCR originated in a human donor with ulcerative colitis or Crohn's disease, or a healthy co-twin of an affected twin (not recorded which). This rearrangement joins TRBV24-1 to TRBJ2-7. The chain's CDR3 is CATSAALSYEQYF.